This TCR beta chain was identified in a study of blood T cells in healthy people across ages (dated by TCRdb to 2014 to 2015). For context, the study as a whole: In model experiments, roughly one uniquely barcoded TCR beta cDNA molecule per two T cells was captured by template switching. To track age-related changes in TCR beta repertoire diversity, the study relied on deep sequencing normalized with unique cDNA molecular identifiers. For two donors (one aged 18 to 29 and one aged 80 or older), the study analyzed two additional independent replicas of 1 million unique cDNA reads from the same blood draw. Four age groups were formed from the donors: young (average 16 years), middle-aged (approximately 41), aged (around 62) and long-lived (roughly 81). What the research found in general, with its limitations: The percentage of naive T cells measured by flow cytometry correlated strongly with observed TCR beta diversity. Because profiling used bulk unsorted PBMCs, naive and antigen-experienced compartments could not be compared conclusively. Estimates of total diversity based on one million sequenced T cells were considered lower bounds and underestimates. Compared with the aged group, the long-lived group had more naive CD4+ T cells, fewer expanded clones and increased TCR diversity, suggesting age selection. Because the CMV infection status of the donors was unknown, age-related changes in expanded clonotypes may potentially have been confounded. As age increased, observed TCR beta diversity per million T cells dropped in a roughly linear way, and a significant reduction was already evident by age around 41.

Remarks on this clonotype: This clone's antigen is unknown. No base quality information exists; no much larger clone differs at one position.

Systemically healthy Caucasian individuals from Russia, 35 to 40 in total and aged roughly 6 to 100 years, were included as donors. Ten milliliters of peripheral blood were drawn from each donor into EDTA-treated Vacutainer tubes. PBMCs were isolated by Ficoll-Paque density-gradient centrifugation, with at least 6 million obtained per sample. Trizol reagent was used to extract total RNA from PBMCs, with at least 6 micrograms per sample. For every donor, flow cytometry on a PBMC aliquot measured the percentage of naive CD45RAhigh/CD27high T cells. Measured from the cysteine to the phenylalanine, the CDR3 is 16 residues long. Of all the DNA, just the CDR3 is kept, 48 bases in frame from base 1. The germline V gene specifies LGHNA as CDR1 and YNFKEQ as CDR2. Library preparation employed 5' RACE. Instrument on record: Illumina HiSeq 2500. The second PCR ran for roughly 7 to 12 cycles and used a J-beta primer mix along with a sample-barcoded 5' primer. A unique molecular identifier was introduced onto each TCR beta cDNA molecule by a template-switch 5' adaptor carrying 12 random nucleotides. At least 3 million CDR3-containing paired-end reads were obtained from each sample. The Mint cDNA synthesis kit, primed by a TRBC-specific oligonucleotide, was used to synthesize first-strand cDNA from all RNA. Following uracil-DNA glycosylase treatment, a first 18-cycle PCR with universal primers M1SS and BC2_uni_R was performed on all cDNA. Under the source paper's analysis protocol: Normalization of each sample was performed by random selection of 1 million high-quality reads, each carrying a distinct molecular identifier. Reads sharing molecular identifiers were discarded rather than binned into consensus sequences. MiTCR, set to a Q25 quality threshold and the strictest error-elimination algorithm, was used for CDR3 identification, clonotype clustering and error correction. A nonparametric unseen species model with Euler transformation was used to estimate lower-bound total TCR beta diversity. The public reads were reprocessed in TCRdb via fastp at Q25 and MiXCR, keeping in-frame beta chains. Here each entry gathers all rows of one CDR3 protein and keeps the most common genes and DNA. The V and J calls here are based on TCRdb, not the publication. For this sample there are roughly 1,100,000 distinct CDR3 sequences; approximately 26% appear just once. The top ten clones comprise 0.65% to 0.75% of the sample.

These data also featured in a second study, about T cells of mothers and their children. Per that second paper: Nine systemically healthy Caucasian individuals served as donors, namely three mothers together with their six children. cDNA synthesis used all of the extracted RNA, with around 1.5 ug of RNA in each 15 ul reaction. In the second PCR, sample barcodes and 2-4 random nucleotides were introduced via the M1S primer. Each mother yielded over 10 million TCR beta CDR3 reads and each child roughly 3 million reads. In both related and unrelated pairs, thymic selection shapes the output of TCR recombination in a similar way, with inherited differences having only a minor effect. Normalized repertoire overlap in related mother-child pairs was always slightly higher than in unrelated mother-child pairs, but the difference was never significant. No persistent microchimeric T cell clones were found, with a detection sensitivity of approximately 100 clones per million clonotypes. The study used deep NGS to compare TCR beta repertoires of mothers and children, seeking features distinguishing related mother-child pairs from unrelated individuals. On average, the children were about 10 +/- 4 years old, while the mothers were roughly 40 +/- 4 years old. After adapter ligation with NEBNext reagents, the libraries were sequenced on Illumina HiSeq 2000 with 100+100 nt paired-end reads. To prevent cross-contamination, the mother and child libraries were prepared one month apart and sequenced in separate runs. For each donor, somewhere between roughly 450,000 and 2,200,000 distinct TCR beta clonotypes were identified. Naive TCR beta clonotypes were estimated from low-frequency clonotypes matched to each donor's FACS-determined naive share, without sorting.

The V and J genes are TRBV4-2 and TRBJ2-1; matching of 6 bases hints at TRBD1 as the D gene. The J call could be wrong; TRBJ2-7 is a better fit for the DNA end. The specimen was blood. The sequence came from a girl aged 2 to 10 in good health. The sequence in DNA is TGTGCCAGCAGCCATGAGGACAGAGCTCCCAGCAACGAGCAGTACTTC. Its protein reads: CASSHEDRAPSNEQYF.